This TCR beta chain originates from a study of cytomegalovirus exposure and HLA in healthy donors. PCR used 60 Vbeta primers and 13 Jbeta primers. Produced via immunoSEQ multiplex PCR; TCRdb's table is partial and in-frame only. Of some 190,000 clones in the sample, 74% were seen once. CDR3 size: 14 residues. In germline, CDR1 is SGHRS, CDR2 YFSETQ. V lost 4 bases and J lost 0, with 11 bases in between. Sample: PBMCs. This TCR was sampled from a woman aged 25 to 39 in good health and CMV-seropositive. The chain carries TRBV5-1 and TRBJ2-7; perhaps TRBD1 as D (6 bases). The CDR3 sequence is CASSLQTGSYEQYF. The CDR3 DNA sequence: TGCGCCAGCAGCCTACAGACAGGCTCCTACGAGCAGTACTTC.